A single sample is the source of the 30 T cell receptor beta chains below, sequenced in a study of T cell clonality in common variable immunodeficiency. The antigens for these receptors are not known. Study conclusions and caveats: Fewer deletions and N-nucleotide insertions were reportedly seen in common variable immunodeficiency TCR beta sequences.

Sequencing was performed with immunoSEQ multiplex PCR; in TCRdb, only in-frame clones are kept and a portion is missing. The sample shows 25,000 to 30,000 clones, none of them appearing just once. Input material: peripheral blood mononuclear cells. The source is a human donor with common variable immunodeficiency.

There are a few counts of this clone. The read ends 3 residues early relative to the CDR3; the germline J gene fills the gap. J is TRBJ2-7 and V is TRBV5-1; TRBD1 is a possible D gene (5 bases). Germline CDR1 is SGHRS and CDR2 is YFSETQ. Trimming removed 2 bases at V and 0 bases at J, with 9 bases between. The CDR3 covers 14 residues. The covered CDR3 bases are TGCGCCAGCAGCTTACAGGCGAGCTCCTACGAG. It is translated as CASSLQASSYE. The CDR3 as a whole reads CASSLQASSYEQYF.

This clone turned up a few times. The CDR3 end is not reached by the read, which stops 3 residues before it; the germline J gene fills it in. The chain combines TRBV7-2 with TRBJ1-5, with TRBD1 identical over 7 bases. CDR3 size: 15 residues. Trimming took 5 bases from V and 5 from J; bases not matched to a gene: 9. CDR1 and CDR2 (germline): SGHTA, FQGNSA. The CDR3: CASSPVQGTYQPQHF. The CDR3 DNA, read in part, is TGTGCCAGCAGCCCCGTACAGGGGACTTATCAGCCC.

This clone was recorded a few times. The junction shows a germline mismatch at one end, possibly a read error. Read sequence stops 3 residues before the CDR3 end, and the germline J gene provides the missing end. The chain joins TRBV7-9 to TRBJ1-6; TRBD1 is a possible D gene (5 bases). CDR1 and CDR2 from the germline V gene are SEHNR and FQNEAQ (reference sequence). The CDR3 totals 13 residues. CDR3 amino acids: CSSSPTQDSPLHF. The CDR3 bases that were read are TGTTCCAGCAGCCCAACACAGGATTCACCC.

This clone was observed a few times. The observed sequence ends 3 residues before the CDR3 terminus, with the missing tail filled in from the germline J gene. The V call is TRBV30, the J call TRBJ2-4; 7 nucleotides line up with TRBD1. The CDR3 consists of 14 residues. CDR1 and CDR2 (germline): GTSNPN, SVGIG (reference sequence). V shed 2 bases and J 0 bases; nucleotides not matched to a gene: 1. The sequenced part of the CDR3 DNA is TGTGCCTGGAGTCCAGGGGGAGCCAAAAACATT. Translating it yields CAWSPGGAKNI. The entire CDR3 reads CAWSPGGAKNIQYF.

In the case of this clone: The CDR3 end is not reached by the read, which stops 3 residues before it; the germline J gene fills it in. The chain employs TRBV19 and TRBJ1-5; unclear D gene. Trimming stripped 3 bases from V and 2 bases from J, with 14 bases between. Germline lookup yields CDR1 LNHDA and CDR2 SQIVND (reference sequence). This CDR3 spans 16 amino acids. CDR3 bases read: TGTGCCAGTAGTATTTCGGGTCTCGGCGGCAATCAGCCC. This encodes CASSISGLGGNQP. The CDR3, in full, reads CASSISGLGGNQPQHF.

This clone was seen more than once but under ten times. Sequencing ends 3 residues short of the CDR3 end; the germline J gene provides the rest. V gene TRBV7-2 combines with J gene TRBJ1-4; perhaps TRBD1 as D (5 bases). Germline V gene sequence: CDR1 SGHTA, CDR2 FQGNSA. The CDR3 is 16 amino acids. The V and J ends lost 0 bases and 0 bases respectively, with 8 bases between them. The CDR3 sequence: CASSLARTSTNEKLFF. The covered CDR3 bases are TGTGCCAGCAGCTTAGCGCGGACATCAACTAATGAAAAA.

Concerning this clone: The observed sequence ends 3 residues before the CDR3 terminus, with the missing tail filled in from the germline J gene. The V call is TRBV7-8, the J call TRBJ2-7; the match to TRBD2 covers 7 bases. The CDR3 covers 15 residues. Trimming at V came to 2 bases and at J to 3 bases, leaving 7 bases not matched to a gene. CDR1 is SGHVS and CDR2 is FQNEAQ in the germline V gene. The sequenced part of the CDR3 DNA is TGTGCCAGCAGCTTATCCTGGCTAGCGGACTACGAG. Its protein is CASSLSWLADYE. The entire CDR3 protein reads CASSLSWLADYEQYF.

This clone was found many times. The CDR3 end falls 3 residues outside the read, so it is completed with the germline J gene. J is TRBJ2-3 and V is TRBV10-3; D ambiguous. CDR1 is ENHRY, CDR2 SYGVKD, per germline. The CDR3 spans 16 residues. Between the trimmed V and J ends, which lost 5 bases and 3 bases, there was a span of 18 bases. The chain's CDR3 is CAISPPSRLETDTQYF. CDR3 DNA (partial): TGTGCCATCAGTCCTCCTTCCAGGTTAGAAACAGATACG.

This clone was counted a few times. The sequenced fragment ends 3 residues before the CDR3 boundary, so the rest is inferred from the germline J gene. The chain carries TRBV19 and TRBJ1-6; no definite D call. The CDR3 covers 16 residues. The ends were cut back, 3 bases at V and 0 bases at J, with 9 bases in the middle. CDR1 and CDR2 from the germline V gene are LNHDA and SQIVND (reference sequence). The CDR3 bases that were read are TGTGCCAGTAGTATTTTTGGTAGCTCCTATAATTCACCC. It yields the protein CASSIFGSSYNSP. The whole CDR3 protein reads CASSIFGSSYNSPLHF.

To note about this clone: The CDR3 end falls 3 residues outside the read, so it is completed with the germline J gene. The gene calls are TRBV19 and TRBJ1-4; D gene uncertain. This CDR3 region has 12 residues. The V end lost 7 bases, the J end lost 8 bases, and 11 bases lay between the germline ends. Germline assignment: CDR1 LNHDA and CDR2 SQIVND (reference sequence). The sequenced CDR3 bases are TGTGCCAGTAATTCCTTACGGGAAAAA. Translating it yields CASNSLREK. The entire CDR3 sequence reads CASNSLREKLFF.

This clone was detected many times. Coverage ceases 3 residues before the CDR3 finishes, and the germline J gene fills in the end. The chain has TRBV5-6 and TRBJ2-4; D not certain. The CDR3 has 15 residues. Germline V lookup: CDR1 SGHDT, CDR2 YYEEEE. Trimming pared 3 bases from V and 0 bases from J, leaving 10 bases between. The CDR3 spells CASSYPGQAKNIQYF. The sequenced part of the CDR3 DNA is TGTGCCAGCAGCTATCCAGGTCAAGCCAAAAACATT.

This clone appeared a few times. The read terminates 3 residues ahead of where the CDR3 ends, so the germline J gene completes it. The chain carries TRBV7-9 and TRBJ2-3; D ambiguous. Germline loops: CDR1 SEHNR, CDR2 FQNEAQ (reference sequence). CDR3 length equals 12 residues. V lost 1 base and J 6 bases, leaving 5 bases between the germline ends. The covered CDR3 bases are TGTGCCAGCAGCTTAGACCGGGATACG. Encoded protein: CASSLDRDT. The complete CDR3 reads CASSLDRDTQYF.

This clone was detected a few times. The CDR3 end is not reached by the read, which stops 3 residues before it; the germline J gene fills it in. The chain has TRBV19 and TRBJ2-5; D is undetermined. CDR3 length equals 13 residues. Germline V gene lookup returns CDR1 LNHDA and CDR2 SQIVND (reference sequence). V gave up 4 bases and J gave up 5 bases, with 11 bases separating them. The CDR3 is CASSTPLSETQYF. The covered CDR3 bases are TGTGCCAGTAGTACTCCTCTTTCGGAGACC.

Note on this clone: With the read ending 3 residues before the CDR3 end, the germline J gene is used to fill in that end. The V call is TRBV11-1, the J call TRBJ2-7, with D possibly called TRBD1 or TRBD2 (5 bases each). The CDR3 extends over 15 amino acids. Per the germline V gene, CDR1 is SGHAT and CDR2 is FQDESV (reference sequence). V was cut by 5 bases and J by 2 bases, with 16 bases left in between. The CDR3 DNA, read in part, is TGTGCCAGCAGCCCTACCGAGGGGTCAACCTACGAG. Encoded protein: CASSPTEGSTYE. The entire CDR3 protein is CASSPTEGSTYEQYF.

This clone showed up many times. The read finishes 3 residues shy of the CDR3 end, and the germline J gene is used to complete it. V usage is TRBV4-2 and J usage is TRBJ1-2; TRBD1 matches at 9 bases. Germline values: CDR1 LGHNA, CDR2 YNFKEQ. V was pared by 8 bases and J by 4 bases, with 11 bases of the junction left unmatched. There are 15 residues in the CDR3. The CDR3 protein is CASQPGQGGSYGYTF. The sequenced CDR3 bases are TGTGCCAGCCAGCCGGGACAGGGAGGTAGCTATGGC.

This clone was recorded a few times. The chain's CDR3 is CASSIEGLAGLGETQYF. The CDR3 bases that were read are TGTGCCAGTAGTATAGAAGGACTAGCGGGGCTTGGAGAGACC. J is TRBJ2-5 and V is TRBV19, with TRBD2 matching over 12 bases. The CDR3 is cut off 3 residues early in the read; its end comes from the germline J gene. The CDR3 totals 17 residues. The V gene end was trimmed by 0 bases and the J gene end by 4 bases; junction bases not matched to a gene: 6. Germline CDR1 LNHDA, CDR2 SQIVND (reference sequence).

This clone was found a few times. The CDR3 is cut off 3 residues early in the read; its end comes from the germline J gene. V usage is TRBV19 and J usage is TRBJ1-5; perhaps TRBD1 as D (5 bases). Germline CDR1 LNHDA, CDR2 SQIVND (reference sequence). V was cut by 4 bases and J by 2 bases, with 12 bases left in between. The CDR3 contains 15 residues. CDR3: CASSTRGLGNQPQHF. The DNA read from the CDR3 is TGTGCCAGTAGTACGAGGGGACTTGGCAATCAGCCC. Looking up the rest from reference TRBV19 and TRBJ1-5 gives the full variable domain: DGGITQSPKYLFRKEGQNVTLSCEQNLNHDAMYWYRQDPGQGLRLIYYSQIVNDFQKGDIAEGYSVSREKKESFPLTVTSAQKNPTAFYLCASSTRGLGNQPQHFGDGTRLSIL.

This clone was seen a few times. Sequencing ends 3 residues short of the CDR3 end; the germline J gene provides the rest. The gene calls are TRBV6-2 or TRBV6-3 and TRBJ2-5; D is undetermined. The germline gives CDR1 MNHEY, CDR2 SVGEGT. This CDR3 is built from 11 residues. The germline V and J ends were trimmed by 6 bases and 5 bases, with 7 bases remaining between them. The CDR3 protein is CASRRVETQYF. CDR3 bases read: TGTGCCAGCAGACGGGTGGAGACC.

This clone has just a few counts. Sequencing ends 3 residues short of the CDR3 end; the germline J gene provides the rest. The chain carries TRBV6-2 or TRBV6-3 and TRBJ1-5, with 7 nucleotides matching TRBD1. CDR3 length: 14 residues. Germline CDR1 reads MNHEY; CDR2 reads SVGEGT. V was clipped by 5 bases and J by 3 bases; unmatched bases: 4. CDR3: CASSRDSYNQPQHF. CDR3 DNA (partial): TGTGCCAGCAGTAGGGACAGCTACAATCAGCCC.

Many counts were recorded for this clone. The CDR3 end is not reached by the read, which stops 3 residues before it; the germline J gene fills it in. This sequence joins TRBV29-1 and TRBJ2-2, with 11 positions matching TRBD1. Germline-derived CDR1 and CDR2 are SQVTM and ANQGSEA. This CDR3 has 15 amino acids. J lost 4 bases, V lost 6 bases, and 7 bases had no gene match. The CDR3 reads CSVRYGTGGTGELFF. The covered CDR3 bases are TGCAGCGTGCGATACGGGACAGGGGGCACCGGGGAG.

In this sample, this clone turned up many times. The read is 3 residues too short to cover the CDR3 end, so that end is filled in from the germline J gene. J is TRBJ1-2 and V is TRBV7-9; D may be TRBD1 (5 bases). V dropped 2 bases and J dropped 5 bases, with 9 bases sitting between them. CDR3 length: 13 residues. Germline values: CDR1 SEHNR, CDR2 FQNEAQ (reference sequence). This CDR3 reads CASSLQTDYGYTF. The CDR3 DNA, read in part, is TGTGCCAGCAGCTTACAGACAGATTATGGC.

This clone occurred a few times. The missing CDR3 end, 3 residues past where the read stops, is filled in from the germline J gene. This chain joins TRBV19 and TRBJ1-5; 8 bases match TRBD1. V lost 3 bases to trimming and J lost 2 bases; unmatched junction nucleotides: 3. Germline lookup yields CDR1 LNHDA and CDR2 SQIVND (reference sequence). The CDR3 extends over 15 amino acids. CDR3: CASSIGQGGNQPQHF. The sequenced part of the CDR3 DNA is TGTGCCAGTAGTATTGGACAGGGAGGCAATCAGCCC.

This clone was recorded a few times. The read ends 3 residues shy of where the CDR3 ends; the end is completed using the germline J gene. The rearrangement uses TRBV19 and TRBJ1-6; D is unclear. Trimming shortened V by 8 bases and J by 3 bases, and 17 bases separated the two germline ends. This CDR3 has 16 residues. CDR1 and CDR2 (germline): LNHDA, SQIVND (reference sequence). This CDR3 is CASSLSVESYNSPLHF. The DNA read from the CDR3 is TGTGCCAGTTCTCTGTCGGTTGAAAGCTATAATTCACCC.

This clone has a handful of counts. The missing CDR3 end, 3 residues past where the read stops, is filled in from the germline J gene. The chain has TRBV6-2 or TRBV6-3 and TRBJ2-7; 7 nucleotides agree with TRBD2. Germline assignment: CDR1 MNHEY and CDR2 SVGEGT. V shed 7 bases and J 0 bases; nucleotides not matched to a gene: 9. CDR3 size: 15 residues. The DNA read from the CDR3 is TGTGCCAGCACCCACGAGCGGGGAAGCTCCTACGAG. Encoded protein: CASTHERGSSYE. The full CDR3 is CASTHERGSSYEQYF.

This clone was seen ten or more times. Sequencing ends 3 residues short of the CDR3 end; the germline J gene provides the rest. The J gene is TRBJ2-7, the V gene TRBV5-1, with 9 bases fitting TRBD1. V shed 0 bases, J shed 5 bases, and the junction held 6 bases outside the gene matches. The CDR3 totals 15 residues. Germline V gene data show CDR1 as SGHRS and CDR2 as YFSETQ. CDR3 DNA, as far as it was read: TGCGCCAGCAGCTTGGATGAACAGGGGGCGAACGAG. Residues: CASSLDEQGANE. The CDR3 in full is CASSLDEQGANEQYF.

In this sample, this clone turned up a few times. Coverage ceases 3 residues before the CDR3 finishes, and the germline J gene fills in the end. The chain is built from TRBV2 and TRBJ2-3; maybe TRBD2 (5 bases). V lost 3 bases, J lost 1 base, and 11 bases lay in between. There are 15 residues in the CDR3. Germline V gene data show CDR1 as SNHLY and CDR2 as FYNNEI. This CDR3 is CASSDLGLRTDTQYF. Incomplete CDR3 DNA: TGTGCCAGCAGTGACCTCGGACTCCGCACAGATACG.

At least ten counts were recorded for this clone. The observed sequence ends 3 residues before the CDR3 terminus, with the missing tail filled in from the germline J gene. The J gene is TRBJ2-3, the V gene TRBV7-2; D is uncertain. Trimming took off 2 bases at V and 0 bases at J, with 6 bases between the two ends. The germline V gene has CDR1 SGHTA and CDR2 FQGNSA. The CDR3 runs 14 residues. Incomplete CDR3 DNA: TGTGCCAGCAGCTTACTATCTAGCACAGATACG. Protein: CASSLLSSTDT. Given in full, the CDR3 is CASSLLSSTDTQYF.

A word on this clone: The read halts 3 residues ahead of the CDR3 end, with the missing end drawn from the germline J gene. The chain is built from TRBV6-2 or TRBV6-3 and TRBJ1-1; a possible D gene is TRBD1 (5 bases). Trimming removed 2 bases from V and 0 bases from J, with 10 bases in between. Per germline, CDR1 MNHEY and CDR2 SVGEGT. The CDR3 has 15 amino acids. The covered CDR3 bases are TGTGCCAGCAGTTACATTACAGGTTTGAACACTGAA. Its protein product is CASSYITGLNTE. The complete CDR3 protein is CASSYITGLNTEAFF.

This clone was found many times. The CDR3 end lies 3 residues beyond the end of the read and is filled in from the germline J gene. The chain has TRBV29-1 and TRBJ2-4; 8 nucleotides agree with TRBD1. Germline values: CDR1 SQVTM, CDR2 ANQGSEA. The CDR3 contains 15 residues. V dropped 4 bases and J dropped 4; count of bases not matched to a gene: 9. The sequenced CDR3 bases are TGCAGCGTTGCGCAACCGGGGACAGGTAAAAACATT. This sequence encodes CSVAQPGTGKNI. In full, the CDR3 reads CSVAQPGTGKNIQYF.

About this clone: The observed sequence ends 3 residues before the CDR3 terminus, with the missing tail filled in from the germline J gene. The chain is built from TRBV18 and TRBJ2-3; D gene uncertain. Germline loops: CDR1 KGHSH, CDR2 LQKENI. Deletions cut 1 base from V and 3 bases from J, with 14 bases between. CDR3 length: 16 residues. CDR3 in amino acids: CASSPRQALGTDTQYF. CDR3 bases read: TGTGCCAGCTCACCACGGCAGGCCTTGGGTACAGATACG.